A selection of T cell receptor beta chains follows, all from one sample in a study of vaccination effects on CD4 cells after COVID-19. Data came from immunoSEQ multiplex PCR; TCRdb stores just in-frame clones and leaves some out. Of approximately 74,000 clones listed, around 77% are singletons. Their cognate antigens are unknown. The material was CD4+ T cells from PBMCs cultured with HCoV-OC43 spike peptides, obtained after COVID-19 vaccination. Every receptor here comes from a human donor who received a COVID-19 vaccine. The CDR3 runs from the conserved cysteine through the conserved F or W. D genes are given only for firm matches. A clone size is listed for some rows: how often the clone was seen (once, few, many), or a class if it is expanded.

V gene: TRBV28
J gene: TRBJ1-4
D gene: NA
clone size: NA
CDR3 protein: CASSLYEKLFF
CDR3 DNA: TGTGCCAGCAGTTTATATGAAAAACTGTTTTTT

V gene: TRBV25-1
J gene: TRBJ1-2
D gene: TRBD1
clone size: once
CDR3 protein: CASSAPGTGGIGYTF
CDR3 DNA: TGTGCCAGCAGTGCCCCCGGGACAGGGGGCATCGGCTACACCTTC

V gene: TRBV6-1
J gene: TRBJ2-5
D gene: TRBD1
clone size: NA
CDR3 protein: CASSDRTGTKTQYF
CDR3 DNA: TGTGCCAGCAGTGATCGGACAGGGACGAAGACCCAGTACTTC

V gene: TRBV3-1/TRBV3-2
J gene: TRBJ1-6
D gene: NA
clone size: few
CDR3 protein: CASSETKGSSYNSPLHF
CDR3 DNA: TGTGCCAGCAGCGAGACAAAGGGGAGCTCCTATAATTCACCCCTCCACTTT

V gene: TRBV5-8
J gene: TRBJ2-1
D gene: TRBD2
clone size: few
CDR3 protein: CASSLEAGGGYEQFF
CDR3 DNA: TGTGCCAGCAGCTTGGAGGCGGGAGGGGGCTATGAGCAGTTCTTC

V gene: TRBV7-2
J gene: TRBJ2-1
D gene: TRBD2
clone size: NA
CDR3 protein: CASSSFLGGSYNEQFF
CDR3 DNA: TGTGCCAGCAGCTCCTTTCTGGGGGGGTCCTACAATGAGCAGTTCTTC

V gene: TRBV10-1
J gene: TRBJ2-3
D gene: NA
clone size: NA
CDR3 protein: CASSDSRGSTDTQYF
CDR3 DNA: TGCGCCAGCAGTGATTCTCGCGGCAGCACAGATACGCAGTATTTT

V gene: TRBV5-1
J gene: TRBJ1-4
D gene: NA
clone size: NA
CDR3 protein: CASRGVLGAGEKLFF
CDR3 DNA: TGCGCCAGCAGGGGGGTATTGGGAGCCGGTGAAAAACTGTTTTTT

V gene: TRBV7-9
J gene: TRBJ1-2
D gene: NA
clone size: once
CDR3 protein: CASSLFSKQGRGYTF
CDR3 DNA: TGTGCCAGCAGCTTGTTTTCTAAACAGGGCCGTGGCTACACCTTC

V gene: TRBV6-2/TRBV6-3
J gene: TRBJ1-2
D gene: TRBD1
clone size: NA
CDR3 protein: CASSFRTGARGDYGYTF
CDR3 DNA: TGTGCCAGCAGCTTCAGAACAGGGGCACGGGGAGACTATGGCTACACCTTC

V gene: TRBV4-1
J gene: TRBJ2-1
D gene: NA
clone size: NA
CDR3 protein: CASSPLRAYNEQFF
CDR3 DNA: TGCGCCAGCAGCCCCCTTAGAGCCTACAATGAGCAGTTCTTC

V gene: TRBV7-9
J gene: TRBJ2-2
D gene: TRBD1
clone size: once
CDR3 protein: CASTTGFAAGELFF
CDR3 DNA: TGTGCCAGCACGACAGGGTTCGCGGCCGGGGAGCTGTTTTTT

V gene: TRBV7-9
J gene: TRBJ2-5
D gene: TRBD2
clone size: NA
CDR3 protein: CAVPSPGLAFQETQYF
CDR3 DNA: TGTGCCGTACCATCACCGGGACTAGCGTTCCAAGAGACCCAGTACTTC

V gene: TRBV5-6
J gene: TRBJ1-3
D gene: NA
clone size: NA
CDR3 protein: CASSLQSSGNTIYF
CDR3 DNA: TGTGCCAGCAGCTTGCAGAGCTCTGGAAACACCATATATTTT

V gene: TRBV7-2
J gene: TRBJ1-1
D gene: NA
clone size: NA
CDR3 protein: CASSPTPPGATEAFF
CDR3 DNA: TGTGCCAGCAGCCCAACCCCCCCGGGGGCCACTGAAGCTTTCTTT

V gene: TRBV6-5
J gene: TRBJ1-2
D gene: TRBD1
clone size: NA
CDR3 protein: CASRTLGGGGYTF
CDR3 DNA: TGTGCCAGCAGAACACTAGGGGGCGGTGGCTACACCTTC

V gene: TRBV6-5
J gene: TRBJ2-5
D gene: TRBD1
clone size: NA
CDR3 protein: CASSNDRGLGETQYF
CDR3 DNA: TGTGCCAGCAGTAATGACAGGGGGCTCGGAGAGACCCAGTACTTC

V gene: TRBV30
J gene: TRBJ2-3
D gene: NA
clone size: NA
CDR3 protein: CAWTLGPLDTQYF
CDR3 DNA: TGTGCCTGGACTCTAGGGCCTTTGGATACGCAGTATTTT

V gene: TRBV3-1/TRBV3-2
J gene: TRBJ1-6
D gene: NA
clone size: NA
CDR3 protein: CASSRPGENSPLHF
CDR3 DNA: TGTGCCAGCAGCCGACCCGGGGAGAATTCACCCCTCCACTTT

V gene: TRBV5-4
J gene: TRBJ2-1
D gene: NA
clone size: few
CDR3 protein: CASSLDLGTRSDEQFF
CDR3 DNA: TGTGCCAGCAGCTTAGACCTCGGGACTCGCTCAGATGAGCAGTTCTTC

V gene: TRBV12-5
J gene: TRBJ2-1
D gene: TRBD2
clone size: few
CDR3 protein: CASGRSGGDEQFF
CDR3 DNA: TGTGCTAGTGGTAGAAGCGGGGGGGATGAGCAGTTCTTC

V gene: TRBV7-6
J gene: TRBJ2-1
D gene: TRBD2
clone size: few
CDR3 protein: CASSWGTSLLGDEQFF
CDR3 DNA: TGTGCCAGCAGCTGGGGGACTAGCCTCCTGGGTGATGAGCAGTTCTTC

V gene: TRBV6-1
J gene: TRBJ1-1
D gene: TRBD1
clone size: NA
CDR3 protein: CASSDLQGVNTEAFF
CDR3 DNA: TGTGCCAGCAGTGATCTACAGGGGGTGAACACTGAAGCTTTCTTT

V gene: TRBV7-2
J gene: TRBJ1-2
D gene: TRBD1
clone size: NA
CDR3 protein: CASSAGGVYGYTF
CDR3 DNA: TGTGCCAGCAGCGCAGGGGGCGTCTATGGCTACACCTTC

V gene: TRBV9
J gene: TRBJ2-6
D gene: NA
clone size: NA
CDR3 protein: CASSRNRAGANVLTF
CDR3 DNA: TGTGCCAGCAGCCGAAACAGGGCTGGGGCCAACGTCCTGACTTTC

V gene: TRBV5-8
J gene: TRBJ1-6
D gene: TRBD1
clone size: NA
CDR3 protein: CASSLEVIWDSHSPLHF
CDR3 DNA: TGTGCCAGCAGCTTGGAAGTTATTTGGGACAGCCATTCACCCCTCCACTTT

V gene: TRBV29-1
J gene: TRBJ1-1
D gene: NA
clone size: NA
CDR3 protein: CSDRLDLNTEAFF
CDR3 DNA: TGCAGCGACAGACTCGACCTGAACACTGAAGCTTTCTTT

V gene: TRBV6-5
J gene: TRBJ1-1
D gene: TRBD1
clone size: NA
CDR3 protein: CASIPTGGGGAFF
CDR3 DNA: TGTGCCAGCATCCCGACAGGGGGAGGTGGAGCTTTCTTT

V gene: TRBV15
J gene: TRBJ2-2
D gene: NA
clone size: NA
CDR3 protein: CATNKNPGLTNTGELFF
CDR3 DNA: TGTGCCACCAACAAAAACCCGGGCCTAACGAACACCGGGGAGCTGTTTTTT

V gene: TRBV10-2
J gene: TRBJ1-1
D gene: TRBD1
clone size: NA
CDR3 protein: CASRRQGRNTEAFF
CDR3 DNA: TGCGCCAGCAGGAGACAGGGGCGGAACACTGAAGCTTTCTTT

V gene: TRBV6-5
J gene: TRBJ2-2
D gene: NA
clone size: NA
CDR3 protein: CASRRQGTGELFF
CDR3 DNA: TGTGCCAGCAGGCGTCAGGGGACCGGGGAGCTGTTTTTT

V gene: TRBV19
J gene: TRBJ1-1
D gene: NA
clone size: NA
CDR3 protein: CASSILGGTVNTEAFF
CDR3 DNA: TGTGCCAGTAGTATCCTAGGGGGGACGGTGAACACTGAAGCTTTCTTT

V gene: TRBV2
J gene: TRBJ1-5
D gene: NA
clone size: few
CDR3 protein: CASRDNSNQPQHF
CDR3 DNA: TGTGCCAGCAGGGACAATAGCAATCAGCCCCAGCATTTT

V gene: TRBV29-1
J gene: TRBJ1-3
D gene: NA
clone size: NA
CDR3 protein: CSVWPRSGNTIYF
CDR3 DNA: TGCAGCGTTTGGCCCCGCTCTGGAAACACCATATATTTT

V gene: TRBV7-2
J gene: TRBJ2-3
D gene: NA
clone size: NA
CDR3 protein: CASKGIPVSTDTQYF
CDR3 DNA: TGTGCCAGTAAAGGGATTCCCGTTAGCACAGATACGCAGTATTTT

V gene: TRBV5-1
J gene: TRBJ2-5
D gene: NA
clone size: NA
CDR3 protein: CASSLGQGPQETQYF
CDR3 DNA: TGCGCCAGCAGCTTGGGGCAGGGCCCTCAAGAGACCCAGTACTTC

V gene: TRBV5-1
J gene: TRBJ1-2
D gene: NA
clone size: NA
CDR3 protein: CASSLSQGKLGYTF
CDR3 DNA: TGCGCCAGCAGCTTGAGCCAGGGGAAGTTGGGCTACACCTTC

V gene: TRBV5-1
J gene: TRBJ2-1
D gene: TRBD1
clone size: NA
CDR3 protein: CASSKTGDSNEQFF
CDR3 DNA: TGCGCCAGCAGTAAGACAGGGGATAGCAATGAGCAGTTCTTC

V gene: TRBV4-2
J gene: TRBJ2-5
D gene: TRBD2
clone size: NA
CDR3 protein: CASSSSGSSGGGAQYF
CDR3 DNA: TGTGCCAGCAGCTCCTCAGGGTCTAGCGGGGGTGGTGCCCAGTACTTC

V gene: TRBV2
J gene: TRBJ2-2
D gene: NA
clone size: few
CDR3 protein: CASSLWANTGELFF
CDR3 DNA: TGTGCCAGCAGTCTTTGGGCGAACACCGGGGAGCTGTTTTTT

V gene: TRBV27
J gene: TRBJ2-1
D gene: TRBD2
clone size: NA
CDR3 protein: CASSSRLAGGFYNEQFF
CDR3 DNA: TGTGCCAGCAGTTCCAGACTAGCGGGGGGCTTCTACAATGAGCAGTTCTTC

V gene: TRBV5-1
J gene: TRBJ1-4
D gene: NA
clone size: NA
CDR3 protein: CASSPQVATNEKLFF
CDR3 DNA: TGCGCCAGCAGCCCCCAAGTTGCAACTAATGAAAAACTGTTTTTT

V gene: TRBV18
J gene: TRBJ1-2
D gene: NA
clone size: NA
CDR3 protein: CASSPAISGAGGNYGYTF
CDR3 DNA: TGTGCCAGCTCACCAGCCATATCAGGGGCCGGGGGTAACTATGGCTACACCTTC

V gene: TRBV9
J gene: TRBJ1-2
D gene: TRBD1
clone size: NA
CDR3 protein: CAILGQYVYGYTF
CDR3 DNA: TGTGCCATCCTGGGACAGTATGTCTATGGCTACACCTTC

V gene: TRBV19
J gene: TRBJ1-2
D gene: NA
clone size: NA
CDR3 protein: CASSSPDVYGYTF
CDR3 DNA: TGTGCCAGTAGTTCTCCGGACGTCTATGGCTACACCTTC

V gene: TRBV18
J gene: TRBJ2-3
D gene: NA
clone size: NA
CDR3 protein: CASSPQASTDTQYF
CDR3 DNA: TGTGCCAGCTCACCACAGGCTAGCACAGATACGCAGTATTTT

V gene: TRBV7-3
J gene: TRBJ2-2
D gene: NA
clone size: NA
CDR3 protein: CASSLVDGELFF
CDR3 DNA: TGTGCCAGCAGCTTAGTGGACGGGGAGCTGTTTTTT

V gene: TRBV6-4
J gene: TRBJ2-1
D gene: TRBD2
clone size: NA
CDR3 protein: CASVFLAGGLGEQFF
CDR3 DNA: TGTGCCAGCGTATTCCTAGCGGGGGGCCTGGGAGAGCAGTTCTTC

V gene: TRBV5-1
J gene: TRBJ2-2
D gene: NA
clone size: NA
CDR3 protein: CASSLTAKSNTGELFF
CDR3 DNA: TGCGCCAGCAGCTTGACAGCCAAATCGAACACCGGGGAGCTGTTTTTT

V gene: TRBV25-1
J gene: TRBJ2-6
D gene: TRBD1
clone size: NA
CDR3 protein: CASSWTGGISGANVLTF
CDR3 DNA: TGTGCCAGCAGTTGGACAGGGGGCATATCTGGGGCCAACGTCCTGACTTTC

V gene: TRBV7-3
J gene: TRBJ1-1
D gene: TRBD1
clone size: NA
CDR3 protein: CASSYGTGKGNTEAFF
CDR3 DNA: TGTGCCAGCAGCTACGGGACAGGGAAGGGGAACACTGAAGCTTTCTTT

V gene: TRBV4-2
J gene: TRBJ1-3
D gene: NA
clone size: NA
CDR3 protein: CASSQTLTGVSGNTIYF
CDR3 DNA: TGTGCCAGCAGCCAAACCCTCACAGGAGTCTCTGGAAACACCATATATTTT

V gene: TRBV7-9
J gene: TRBJ2-5
D gene: NA
clone size: NA
CDR3 protein: CASSLLQGPLETQYF
CDR3 DNA: TGTGCCAGCAGCTTACTTCAGGGGCCTTTGGAGACCCAGTACTTC

V gene: TRBV3-1/TRBV3-2
J gene: TRBJ2-1
D gene: NA
clone size: few
CDR3 protein: CASSQDWGFDDNEQFF
CDR3 DNA: TGTGCCAGCAGCCAAGATTGGGGGTTCGATGACAATGAGCAGTTCTTC

V gene: TRBV11-2
J gene: TRBJ2-5
D gene: NA
clone size: NA
CDR3 protein: CASSRRPDQETQYF
CDR3 DNA: TGTGCCAGCAGCCGAAGACCGGACCAAGAGACCCAGTACTTC

V gene: TRBV5-1
J gene: TRBJ1-4
D gene: TRBD1
clone size: NA
CDR3 protein: CASSLGQGEKLFF
CDR3 DNA: TGCGCCAGCAGCTTGGGACAGGGTGAAAAACTGTTTTTT

V gene: TRBV5-8
J gene: TRBJ1-1
D gene: NA
clone size: NA
CDR3 protein: CASPAWWGGPIGTEAFF
CDR3 DNA: TGTGCCAGCCCAGCTTGGTGGGGCGGCCCGATTGGGACTGAAGCTTTCTTT

V gene: TRBV2
J gene: TRBJ1-2
D gene: NA
clone size: NA
CDR3 protein: CASTRGYNYGYTF
CDR3 DNA: TGTGCCAGCACTCGCGGATACAATTATGGCTACACCTTC

V gene: TRBV2
J gene: TRBJ2-4
D gene: TRBD1
clone size: NA
CDR3 protein: CASLQTGVAKNIQYF
CDR3 DNA: TGTGCCAGCTTACAGACAGGGGTTGCCAAAAACATTCAGTACTTC

V gene: TRBV7-8
J gene: TRBJ1-2
D gene: TRBD1
clone size: NA
CDR3 protein: CASSVDRVSGYTF
CDR3 DNA: TGTGCCAGCAGTGTTGACAGGGTATCTGGCTACACCTTC